The next 19 T cell receptor beta chains were all read from a single sample in a study of T cell responses to AZD1222 COVID-19 vaccine. The protocol was immunoSEQ multiplex PCR, while the TCRdb copy is restricted to in-frame clones and leaves out a portion. The data show roughly 190,000 clones, 90% to 95% seen once. The sample in question was peripheral blood, obtained on day 0 of AZD1222 vaccination. These receptors all stem from an adult in good health.

The gene calls are TRBV18 and TRBJ1-5; 9 bases fit TRBD1. The V segment lost 5 bases and the J segment 3 bases; nucleotides outside the gene matches: 5. The germline V gene encodes CDR1 KGHSH and CDR2 LQKENI. The CDR3 contains 15 residues. This CDR3 is CASSRTGADNQPQHF. DNA of the CDR3: TGTGCCAGCTCAAGGACAGGGGCGGACAATCAGCCCCAGCATTTT.

The V and J genes are TRBV10-3 and TRBJ2-7; tentative D call: TRBD1 (6 bases). Germline V gives CDR1 ENHRY, CDR2 SYGVKD. The CDR3 has 14 residues. The V end was cut by 10 bases, the J end by 0 bases, with 16 bases between. The CDR3 nucleotides are TGTGCCACGTCCGGGACGGACAGCTCCTACGAGCAGTACTTC. Translated, it gives CATSGTDSSYEQYF.

The rearrangement joins TRBV2 to TRBJ1-1; TRBD1 matches 7 bases. The germline CDR1 and CDR2 sequences are SNHLY and FYNNEI. The V and J ends lost 5 bases and 1 base, in that order; junction bases with no gene match: 10. This CDR3 has 16 amino acids. The CDR3 DNA reads TGTGCCAGCAGTAATCCGGGACAGAGAACGAACACTGAAGCTTTCTTT. Translation gives CASSNPGQRTNTEAFF.

This chain uses TRBV4-1 with TRBJ1-3; D is unresolved. Germline V gene data show CDR1 as MGHRA and CDR2 as YSYEKL. The ends were cut back, 0 bases at V and 9 bases at J, with 6 bases in the middle. The CDR3 contains 12 residues. Written as DNA, the CDR3 is TGCGCCAGCAGCCAAGACCGTTCCACCATATATTTT. Its translation is CASSQDRSTIYF.

The chain uses TRBV29-1 and TRBJ1-2; D unresolved. Between the trimmed V and J ends, which lost 5 bases and 3 bases, there was a span of 10 bases. The germline V gene encodes CDR1 SQVTM and CDR2 ANQGSEA. This CDR3 is built from 12 residues. CDR3 DNA sequence: TGCAGCGTTAGAGAGGTTGACTATGGCTACACCTTC. This gives the protein CSVREVDYGYTF.

V is TRBV5-1 and J is TRBJ2-3; perhaps TRBD1 as D (6 bases). CDR3 length equals 14 residues. The germline V and J ends were trimmed by 8 bases and 4 bases, with 17 bases remaining between them. Germline V gene data show CDR1 as SGHRS and CDR2 as YFSETQ. In DNA, the CDR3 is TGCGCCAGTACTCTAGGACAGTTGGCAGATACGCAGTATTTT. It codes for CASTLGQLADTQYF.

This rearrangement joins TRBV28 to TRBJ2-1; 8 nucleotides match TRBD1. Trimming removed 1 base from V and 11 bases from J; junction bases left unmatched: 22. The CDR3 loop spans 19 amino acids. Germline assignment: CDR1 MDHEN and CDR2 SYDVKM. The CDR3 loop reads CASSLSPPTGTGPQGKQFF. For the CDR3, the DNA is TGTGCCAGCAGTTTATCCCCACCCACCGGGACAGGTCCGCAAGGGAAGCAGTTCTTC. Using reference TRBV28 and TRBJ2-1 for the parts outside the CDR3, the full variable domain is DVKVTQSSRYLVKRTGEKVFLECVQDMDHENMFWYRQDPGLGLRLIYFSYDVKMKEKGDIPEGYSVSREKKERFSLILESASTNQTSMYLCASSLSPPTGTGPQGKQFFGPGTRLTVL.

This clone came up once. The rearrangement links TRBV4-1 to TRBJ1-3, with a weak D call TRBD1 (6 bases). Per the germline V gene, CDR1 is MGHRA and CDR2 is YSYEKL. V was pared by 3 bases and J by 0 bases, with 9 bases between. The CDR3 runs 15 residues. The CDR3 DNA follows: TGCGCCAGCAGCCATTCGACAGGCTCTGGAAACACCATATATTTT. It codes for CASSHSTGSGNTIYF.

The genes are TRBV6-1 and TRBJ1-6, with D possibly being TRBD1 (6 bases). Trimming took 3 bases from V and 8 from J, leaving 14 bases between them. The germline CDR1 and CDR2 sequences are MNHNS and SASEGT. CDR3 length: 15 residues. The CDR3 sequence: CASSEVGTRHSPLHF. The CDR3 DNA is TGTGCCAGCAGTGAGGTCGGGACAAGACATTCACCCCTCCACTTT.

The CDR3 reads CATSRGDRVLGYTF. As DNA, the CDR3 is TGTGCCACCAGCAGAGGGGACAGGGTATTGGGCTACACCTTC. The chain has TRBV15 and TRBJ1-2; 9 bases are a match to TRBD1. The trim removed 1 base at V and 8 bases at J, leaving 5 bases unmatched. This CDR3 region has 14 residues. In germline, CDR1 is LNHNV, CDR2 YYDKDF (reference sequence).

J is TRBJ1-1 and V is TRBV6-6; TRBD1 aligns across 7 bases. CDR1 is MNHNY, CDR2 SVGAGI, per germline (reference sequence). Trimming cost V 2 bases and J 3 bases; bases outside gene matches: 6. There are 15 residues in the CDR3. The CDR3 DNA is TGTGCCAGCAGTTACAGGCGTACAGGGGACACTGAAGCTTTCTTT. Translated, it gives CASSYRRTGDTEAFF.

The chain links TRBV6-5 to TRBJ1-1; D not resolved. The CDR3 contains 14 residues. Trimming removed 8 bases from V and 3 bases from J, with 16 bases in between. CDR1 MNHEY and CDR2 SVGAGI come from the germline V gene. CDR3 DNA sequence: TGTGCCAGCTTGGTCCTCGGTCGGGACACTGAAGCTTTCTTT. This translates into CASLVLGRDTEAFF.

The V call is TRBV21-1, the J call TRBJ1-3; the table's D call, TRBD1, was not checked against the DNA. TRBV21-1 is listed as a pseudogene. CDR3 length equals 15 residues. This chain's CDR3 is CASSKKTASGNTIYF. CDR3 DNA: TGTGCCAGCAGCAAAAAAACAGCCTCTGGAAACACCATATATTTT.

The rearrangement uses TRBV7-9 and TRBJ1-2; TRBD1 matches at 7 bases. CDR1 SEHNR and CDR2 FQNEAQ come from the germline V gene (reference sequence). CDR3 length: 15 residues. V lost 4 bases and J lost 2; bases outside the gene matches: 7. The CDR3, as DNA: TGTGCCAGCAGCTCATATTCGGACAGGAACTATGGCTACACCTTC. Translation gives CASSSYSDRNYGYTF.

V and J are TRBV28 and TRBJ2-7, with D maybe TRBD1 (5 bases). V gave up 3 bases and J gave up 3 bases, with 9 bases separating them. The CDR3 runs to 13 residues. CDR1 is MDHEN and CDR2 is SYDVKM in the germline V gene. The CDR3 bases are TGTGCCAGCAGTTTGGCAGGGAACTACGAGCAGTACTTC. Translation: CASSLAGNYEQYF.

DNA for the CDR3: TGTGCCAGCAGTCCATCCCGACTAGCGGCCGGGGAGCTGTTTTTT. It is translated as CASSPSRLAAGELFF. This chain connects TRBV2 to TRBJ2-2, with 9 bases fitting TRBD2. The length of the CDR3 is 15 residues. Per germline, CDR1 SNHLY and CDR2 FYNNEI. J lost 6 bases, V lost 5 bases, and 7 bases had no gene match.

V is TRBV11-3 and J is TRBJ2-1, with 9 bases that match TRBD2. The CDR3 is made up of 14 amino acids. From germline, CDR1 is SGHNT and CDR2 YENEEA. Trimming took 6 bases from V and 4 from J; bases not matched to a gene: 4. Here the CDR3 reads CASSPSGEYNEQFF. The CDR3 region has the DNA TGTGCCAGCAGTCCTAGCGGGGAATACAATGAGCAGTTCTTC.

About this clone: Other nucleotide sequences from this sample produce the same CDR3. The chain recombines TRBV27 with TRBJ1-1, with D perhaps matching TRBD1 (6 bases). The V gene's germline CDR1 is MNHEY and CDR2 SMNVEV (reference sequence). Trimming cost V 0 bases and J 0 bases, with 8 bases left between them. The CDR3 loop spans 15 amino acids. CDR3 amino acids: CASSLSGGVNTEAFF. The DNA of the CDR3 is TGTGCCAGCAGTTTATCCGGGGGCGTGAACACTGAAGCTTTCTTT.

The chain combines TRBV10-2 with TRBJ2-1, with 16 bases identical to TRBD2. The trim removed 6 bases at V and 1 base at J, leaving 6 bases unmatched. Germline V gene lookup returns CDR1 WSHSY and CDR2 SAAADI. The CDR3 covers 18 residues. CDR3 sequence: CASSKGLAGGGSYNEQFF. CDR3 nucleotide sequence: TGCGCCAGCAGCAAGGGACTAGCGGGAGGGGGATCCTACAATGAGCAGTTCTTC.